This TCR beta chain came from a study of technical replicates of blood from a few donors. CDR1 SEHNR and CDR2 FQNEAQ come from the germline V gene (reference sequence). V was pared by 1 base and J by 2 bases, with 0 bases of the junction left unmatched. There are 15 residues in the CDR3. Some clones are missing from TCRdb's copy, which holds only in-frame ones; the method was immunoSEQ multiplex PCR. The sample consists of tens of thousands of clones, nearly 96% of them appearing once. The V and J genes are TRBV7-9 and TRBJ2-1; 9 nucleotides line up with TRBD1. Sample: T cells isolated from PBMCs. This TCR was sampled from a human donor in good health. CDR3 in amino acids: CASSLGQGAYNEQFF. In DNA form, the CDR3 reads TGTGCCAGCAGCTTAGGACAGGGGGCCTACAATGAGCAGTTCTTC.